This TCR beta chain stems from a study of cytomegalovirus exposure and HLA in healthy donors. Whole-study findings and limits: The CMV antigen specificity of a few CMV-associated chains was confirmed through in vitro analysis.

Researchers ran the PCR with 60 Vbeta and 13 Jbeta primers. In the study's own analysis: It was a later analysis that counted about 80 million unique TCR beta chains, of which 9.5 million to 14 million were shared. The data were produced by immunoSEQ multiplex PCR, yet TCRdb's version contains in-frame clones alone and is incomplete. V and J calls and clone size come straight from that table; D and trimming were deduced from the DNA. The data hold some 190,000 clones, with 60% to 80% observed a single time. Regarding donors, all were healthy bone marrow donors. Regarding this clone: Its antigen is unidentified.

The clonotype originates from a woman aged 30 to 39 in good health and CMV-seropositive. Material for sequencing was PBMCs.

CDR3 loop: CASHPGKADIFYNSPLHF. The CDR3 DNA sequence: TGTGCCAGCCACCCGGGAAAAGCCGATATTTTTTATAATTCACCCCTCCACTTT. This sequence joins TRBV5-6 and TRBJ1-6, with no clear D. The CDR3 totals 18 residues. The V end was cut by 7 bases, the J end by 4 bases, with 24 bases between. Germline V gene sequence: CDR1 SGHDT, CDR2 YYEEEE.